This T cell receptor (beta chain) derives from a study of cytomegalovirus exposure and HLA in healthy donors. Points from the study as a whole: In a later analysis, HLA-associated TCR beta chains were more clonally expanded than equally common others. Apparent HLA restriction characterized most CMV-associated TCR beta chains in a later analysis. Later analysis identified a missense DCLRE1C variant that was linked to TCR beta V- and J-gene trimming.

The PCR contained 60 Vbeta and 13 Jbeta primers. The authors' processing: In a later analysis, the count reached some 73 million unique TCR beta chains, with approximately 11 million shared. Sequenced by immunoSEQ multiplex PCR; TCRdb stores in-frame clones only, minus some. V and J calls and clone size are as listed in that table; D and trimming were resolved from the DNA. The sample has around 130,000 clones, 81% seen once; the top ten hold about 0.7%. Germline lookup yields CDR1 MNHEY and CDR2 SMNVEV (reference sequence). V dropped 5 bases and J dropped 2 bases, with 6 bases sitting between them. The CDR3 consists of 12 residues. A remark on this clone: Its antigen remains unidentified. The sample has other DNA sequences that encode this CDR3 too.

The rearrangement links TRBV27 to TRBJ1-1; D gene uncertain. This clonotype was obtained from a man between 18 and 29 years old in good health and CMV-seronegative. Sequencing was carried out using PBMCs. DNA of the CDR3: TGTGCCAGCAGTCAACTAAACACTGAAGCTTTCTTT. Encoded protein: CASSQLNTEAFF.